The 2 T cell receptor beta chains below were found in one sample sequenced in a study of blood T cell repertoires in COVID-19. Using immunoSEQ multiplex PCR, the repertoire was profiled, and TCRdb retains in-frame clones only, with some absent. The table shows over 150,000 clones, with about 80% occurring only once. The sequenced sample was peripheral blood. All receptors come from a human donor with acute or convalescent COVID-19. The donor label of this sample is uncertain.

This clone showed up just a few times. DNA of the CDR3: TGTGCCAGCCAGCGGGACTTACAATACGAGCAGTACTTC. It is translated as CASQRDLQYEQYF. The V and J genes are TRBV6-5 and TRBJ2-7, with 7 bases matching TRBD2. Germline CDR1 is MNHEY and CDR2 is SVGAGI. V was clipped by 8 bases and J by 4 bases; unmatched bases: 8. CDR3 length equals 13 residues.

The V call is TRBV7-2, the J call TRBJ1-1, with 9 bases identical to TRBD1. The CDR3 is 16 residues long. CDR1 is SGHTA and CDR2 is FQGNSA in the germline V gene. Germline trimming cut 5 bases from V and 4 bases from J; bases unmatched to any gene: 11. CDR3 region: CASSTRTGARFTEAFF. Written as DNA, the CDR3 is TGTGCCAGCAGCACGAGGACAGGGGCTAGGTTCACTGAAGCTTTCTTT.